This T cell receptor (beta chain) was profiled in a study of T cells in Graves' hyperthyroidism and ophthalmopathy. With a duration under 2 months, the hyperthyroidism was newly diagnosed in patients aged 18 to 65. Researchers barred patients who had uncontrolled infection, other autoimmune disease, pregnancy or lactation. Each diagnosis was grounded in clinical symptoms, serum thyroxine and TRAb, thyroid ultrasound, and orbital computed tomography. Amplification yielded TCR beta CDR3 regions, with RNA transcripts as the source. A set of HTBI primers served as the primers for a first-round RT-PCR of the TCR CDR3. TCRdb re-called the multiplex PCR reads through MiXCR, storing one row per CDR3 protein. Of approximately 430,000 distinct CDR3 sequences listed, 15% to 19% are singletons. The V end was cut by 3 bases, the J end by 6 bases, with 11 bases between. The CDR3 is 13 residues long. The table lists this clonotype with many counts.

The chain recombines TRBV12-3 or TRBV12-4 with TRBJ1-2; D call uncertain. This sequence originates from a woman under 30 with Graves' hyperthyroidism. Sequences were obtained from blood. The chain's CDR3 is CASSLTPSDGYTF. CDR3 in DNA: TGTGCCAGCAGTTTGACACCCTCGGATGGCTACACCTTC.